The 9 T cell receptor beta chains presented below share a single source sample, sequenced in a study of PD-L1 blockade in urothelial cancer. The repertoire was sequenced with immunoSEQ multiplex PCR; TCRdb's copy has only in-frame clones and lacks some. The profile shows approximately 63,000 clones, about 81% of them singletons. As for time point: pretreatment peripheral blood. The specimen was PBMCs, collected around atezolizumab (anti-PD-L1) treatment. The receptors here all came from a man between 65 and 85 years old with urothelial cancer.

The chain combines TRBV4-1 with TRBJ2-1; D may be TRBD2 (6 bases). Deletions cut 0 bases from V and 5 bases from J, with 11 bases between. The CDR3 runs 15 residues. Germline values: CDR1 MGHRA, CDR2 YSYEKL. In nucleotides, the CDR3 is TGCGCCAGCAGCCAAGATACCGGGAGACACAATGAGCAGTTCTTC. Its protein is CASSQDTGRHNEQFF.

This chain links TRBV28 with TRBJ2-2; 8 nucleotides match TRBD2. V was pared by 2 bases and J by 5 bases, with 4 bases of the junction left unmatched. CDR1 and CDR2 (germline): MDHEN, SYDVKM. The CDR3 loop spans 15 amino acids. CDR3 sequence: CASSLTGGVTGELFF. In DNA form, the CDR3 reads TGTGCCAGCAGTTTAACGGGAGGGGTGACCGGGGAGCTGTTTTTT. Supplemented by reference TRBV28 and TRBJ2-2, the full variable domain reads DVKVTQSSRYLVKRTGEKVFLECVQDMDHENMFWYRQDPGLGLRLIYFSYDVKMKEKGDIPEGYSVSREKKERFSLILESASTNQTSMYLCASSLTGGVTGELFFGEGSRLTVL.

This clone was detected a few times. The CDR3 reads CASSLFSEQGEQFF. The CDR3 DNA reads TGTGCCAGCAGCTTATTTTCAGAGCAGGGTGAGCAGTTCTTC. The gene calls are TRBV7-6 and TRBJ2-1; tentatively, D is TRBD1 (5 bases). In germline, CDR1 is SGHVS, CDR2 FNYEAQ. V dropped 2 bases and J dropped 9 bases, with 14 bases sitting between them. The CDR3 spans 14 residues.

This clone was observed a few times. The chain is built from TRBV27 and TRBJ1-5; 7 bases align to TRBD1. Unmatched junction bases numbered 8, after V lost 5 bases and J lost 7 bases. This CDR3 is 14 amino acids long. Per the germline V gene, CDR1 is MNHEY and CDR2 is SMNVEV (reference sequence). CDR3 protein: CASSPGDSWQPQHF. As DNA, the CDR3 is TGTGCCAGCAGTCCCGGGGACAGTTGGCAGCCCCAGCATTTT.

The chain uses TRBV10-3 and TRBJ1-2; maybe TRBD1 (6 bases). The CDR3 totals 15 residues. V shed 3 bases and J shed 3 bases, with 14 bases lying between them. In germline, CDR1 is ENHRY, CDR2 SYGVKD. CDR3 sequence (DNA): TGTGCCATCAGTGATAGTTTACAGGGTGACTATGGCTACACCTTC. Amino acids: CAISDSLQGDYGYTF.

This sequence joins TRBV10-2 and TRBJ1-1; the match to TRBD1 covers 10 bases. The CDR3 has 13 residues. Trimming removed 10 bases from V and 6 bases from J; junction bases left unmatched: 8. The germline V gene has CDR1 WSHSY and CDR2 SAAADI. In DNA form, the CDR3 reads TGCGCCACCGGGACAGGGGTGGCGCCTGAAGCTTTCTTT. Its translation is CATGTGVAPEAFF.

The chain recombines TRBV28 with TRBJ1-1, with a tentative D call TRBD1 (6 bases). Looked up from germline, CDR1 is MDHEN and CDR2 is SYDVKM. The CDR3 is 14 amino acids. Trimming removed 3 bases at V and 1 base at J, with 9 bases between. The CDR3 region is CASSLQQGNTEAFF. The CDR3 coding sequence is TGTGCCAGCAGTTTGCAACAGGGGAACACTGAAGCTTTCTTT.

The V call is TRBV28, the J call TRBJ1-2, with a tentative D call TRBD1 (5 bases). V lost 5 bases, J lost 5 bases, and 12 bases lay in between. Germline CDR1 MDHEN, CDR2 SYDVKM. There are 13 residues in the CDR3. Here the CDR3 DNA reads TGTGCCAGCAGTCCCCCGGCAGGGTATGGCTACACCTTC. Encoded protein: CASSPPAGYGYTF.

Only a few counts were recorded for this clone. The chain links TRBV7-8 to TRBJ2-2; possible D gene TRBD1, 6 bases. Per germline, CDR1 SGHVS and CDR2 FQNEAQ. The ends were cut back, 5 bases at V and 2 bases at J, with 9 bases in the middle. This CDR3 region has 14 residues. CDR3 residues: CASSRDKNTGELFF. In nucleotides, the CDR3 is TGTGCCAGCAGCCGGGACAAAAACACCGGGGAGCTGTTTTTT.